Below are 32 T cell receptor beta chains sequenced from a single sample in a study of T cells after yellow fever vaccination. TCRdb fed the 5' RACE reads into MiXCR, producing one record per CDR3 protein. The sample records approximately 260,000 distinct CDR3 sequences, approximately 13% being singletons. The sample consisted of CD4+ T cells sorted from PBMCs, taken 45 days after the yellow fever booster vaccination. These receptors were obtained from a man aged 30 to 39 who received the YFV17D yellow fever vaccine.

This clonotype was seen a handful of times. V is TRBV3-1 and J is TRBJ2-5; 10 positions agree with TRBD2. CDR1 and CDR2 (germline): LGHDT, YNNKEL (reference sequence). This CDR3 contains 18 residues. V trimming: 1 base; J trimming: 4 bases; junction bases outside the gene matches: 12. CDR3 residues: CASSQGRSSGSGGETQYF. The CDR3 bases are TGTGCCAGCAGCCAAGGGCGGTCTAGCGGGAGCGGCGGAGAGACCCAGTACTTC.

The chain recombines TRBV12-3 or TRBV12-4 with TRBJ2-1, with 14 nucleotides matching TRBD2. Trimming took 6 bases from V and 8 from J; bases not matched to a gene: 3. This CDR3 region has 14 residues. This chain's CDR3 is CASRGTSGSYEQFF. The CDR3 coding sequence is TGTGCCAGCAGGGGGACTAGCGGGAGCTATGAGCAGTTCTTC.

The CDR3 nucleotides are TGTGCCAGCTCCCCCGCTAGCGGAAAATACGAGCAGTACTTC. Translating gives CASSPASGKYEQYF. The V gene is TRBV6-2 or TRBV6-3, the J gene TRBJ2-7, with 7 bases lining up with TRBD2. Trimming took 8 bases from V and 4 from J; bases not matched to a gene: 11. The germline V gene encodes CDR1 MNHEY and CDR2 SVGEGT. The CDR3 extends over 14 amino acids.

The J gene is TRBJ1-6, the V gene TRBV7-3, with D uncertain. CDR3 size: 13 residues. In germline, CDR1 is SGHTA, CDR2 FQGTGA. Trimming cost V 5 bases and J 11 bases, with 13 bases left between them. The DNA of the CDR3 is TGTGCCAGCAGCCACCAGGCAGACGCACCCCTCCACTTT. Its protein is CASSHQADAPLHF.

This clonotype was counted many times. The V and J genes are TRBV4-2 and TRBJ1-3; 7 bases align to TRBD1. V lost 4 bases and J lost 0; bases outside the gene matches: 3. Germline CDR1 and CDR2: LGHNA and YNFKEQ. This CDR3 contains 15 residues. In nucleotides, the CDR3 is TGTGCCAGCAGCCCGGGACAGACCTCTGGAAACACCATATATTTT. It specifies CASSPGQTSGNTIYF.

This sequence joins TRBV7-2 and TRBJ1-1; D uncertain. Looked up from germline, CDR1 is SGHTA and CDR2 is FQGNSA. The V and J ends lost 2 bases and 1 base respectively, with 11 bases between them. There are 15 residues in the CDR3. The CDR3 DNA reads TGTGCCAGCAGCTTACTTGGGATCCCGAACACTGAAGCTTTCTTT. Translation: CASSLLGIPNTEAFF.

V and J are TRBV30 and TRBJ2-1; possibly TRBD2 for D (6 bases). V was clipped by 2 bases and J by 9 bases, with 11 bases between them. Germline V CDR1 and CDR2: GTSNPN, SVGIG (reference sequence). The CDR3 spans 12 residues. This CDR3 reads CAWSFGSGEQFF. CDR3 nucleotides: TGTGCCTGGAGTTTTGGTAGCGGTGAGCAGTTCTTC. Based on the CDR3 plus reference TRBV30 and TRBJ2-1, the full variable domain is SQTIHQWPATLVQPVGSPLSLECTVEGTSNPNLYWYRQAAGRGLQLLFYSVGIGQISSEVPQNLSASRPQDRQFILSSKKLLLSDSGFYLCAWSFGSGEQFFGPGTRLTVL.

This chain connects TRBV6-5 to TRBJ2-2; D perhaps matches TRBD2 (5 bases). The CDR3 length is 17 residues. Between the trimmed V and J ends, which lost 3 bases and 5 bases, there was a span of 19 bases. Germline CDR1 reads MNHEY; CDR2 reads SVGAGI. CDR3 loop: CASSYRAALTGTGELFF. Here the CDR3 DNA reads TGTGCCAGCAGTTATCGTGCAGCTTTGACGGGAACCGGGGAGCTGTTTTTT.

The rearrangement uses TRBV7-2 and TRBJ1-1, with TRBD1 matching over 7 bases. Per the germline V gene, CDR1 is SGHTA and CDR2 is FQGNSA. The length of the CDR3 is 17 residues. V trimming: 1 base; J trimming: 4 bases; junction bases outside the gene matches: 12. The CDR3 loop reads CASSLVPRQGWGTEAFF. In DNA form, the CDR3 reads TGTGCCAGCAGCTTAGTCCCACGACAGGGTTGGGGCACTGAAGCTTTCTTT.

This clonotype was counted only a few times. This CDR3 reads CASSLGRVPGETQYF. Written as DNA, the CDR3 is TGTGCCAGCAGCTTAGGCAGGGTCCCCGGGGAGACCCAGTACTTC. The rearrangement links TRBV7-8 to TRBJ2-5, with D possibly being TRBD1 (5 bases). CDR1 SGHVS and CDR2 FQNEAQ come from the germline V gene. The CDR3 length is 15 residues. The V end lost 1 base, the J end lost 5 bases, and 14 bases lay between the germline ends.

V usage is TRBV9 and J usage is TRBJ2-3; D might be TRBD2 (6 bases). The CDR3 sequence is 14 residues long. Trimming removed 4 bases from V and 5 bases from J, with 14 bases in between. Germline CDR1 SGDLS, CDR2 YYNGEE. CDR3 DNA sequence: TGTGCCAGCAGCATGAGGAGGGGAGGAGATACGCAGTATTTT. This codes for CASSMRRGGDTQYF.

This clonotype was picked up a small number of times. The chain has TRBV6-5 and TRBJ2-5; possibly TRBD1 for D (6 bases). CDR3 length: 14 residues. V lost 4 bases and J lost 5, with 14 bases in between. CDR1 and CDR2 from the germline V gene are MNHEY and SVGAGI. In DNA form, the CDR3 reads TGTGCCAGCAGTTTTCGAGGGGGAAGGGAGACCCAGTACTTC. Residues: CASSFRGGRETQYF.

V is TRBV3-1 and J is TRBJ2-7; D is perhaps TRBD2 (6 bases). The CDR3 loop spans 13 amino acids. V was pared by 1 base and J by 8 bases, with 12 bases between. Germline CDR1 LGHDT, CDR2 YNNKEL (reference sequence). The CDR3 here is CASSQAGVTQQYF. The CDR3 nucleotides read TGTGCCAGCAGCCAAGCGGGAGTTACCCAGCAGTACTTC.

The J gene is TRBJ1-5, the V gene TRBV5-1, with D hard to call. Trimming shortened V by 5 bases and J by 1 base, and 7 bases separated the two germline ends. Germline values: CDR1 SGHRS, CDR2 YFSETQ. This CDR3 contains 13 residues. The CDR3 protein is CASRQVSNQPQHF. The CDR3 coding sequence is TGCGCCAGCAGACAAGTCAGCAATCAGCCCCAGCATTTT.

The rearrangement uses TRBV7-2 and TRBJ2-5; 12 bases match TRBD2. Germline trimming cut 0 bases from V and 5 bases from J; bases unmatched to any gene: 7. Germline V gene sequence: CDR1 SGHTA, CDR2 FQGNSA. The CDR3 sequence is 17 residues long. The CDR3 sequence: CASSLAASGRGEETQYF. The CDR3 DNA follows: TGTGCCAGCAGCTTAGCGGCTAGCGGGAGGGGCGAGGAGACCCAGTACTTC.

This clonotype was observed a few times. The V call is TRBV10-3, the J call TRBJ2-7, with TRBD1 matching over 7 bases. Germline V lookup: CDR1 ENHRY, CDR2 SYGVKD. V gave up 10 bases and J gave up 2 bases; unmatched junction bases: 8. The CDR3 is made up of 13 amino acids. This CDR3 is CASTEGTAYEQYF. The DNA for the CDR3 is TGTGCCAGCACGGAAGGGACAGCCTACGAGCAGTACTTC.

This clonotype has only a few counts. V usage is TRBV5-6 and J usage is TRBJ2-1, with a tentative D call TRBD1 (5 bases). Germline assignment: CDR1 SGHDT and CDR2 YYEEEE. V lost 3 bases and J 7 bases, leaving 8 bases between the germline ends. The CDR3 runs to 12 residues. In nucleotides, the CDR3 is TGTGCCAGCAGCTACAGGCGTAATGAGCAGTTCTTC. Protein: CASSYRRNEQFF.

The rearrangement joins TRBV6-5 to TRBJ1-5; perhaps TRBD1 as D (6 bases). V was clipped by 2 bases and J by 6 bases, with 11 bases between them. This CDR3 comprises 14 residues. The germline V gene has CDR1 MNHEY and CDR2 SVGAGI. The CDR3 here is CASSYGGASQPQHF. In DNA, the CDR3 is TGTGCCAGCAGTTACGGGGGGGCATCTCAGCCCCAGCATTTT.

V usage is TRBV19 and J usage is TRBJ2-2, with a tentative D call TRBD1 (5 bases). The germline V gene has CDR1 LNHDA and CDR2 SQIVND (reference sequence). V lost 5 bases and J 1 base, leaving 17 bases between the germline ends. The CDR3 totals 17 residues. CDR3 coding DNA: TGTGCCAGTAGTCTTAACCCAGGGTGGGGGAACACCGGGGAGCTGTTTTTT. Translating gives CASSLNPGWGNTGELFF.

The chain is built from TRBV18 and TRBJ2-5, with D unclear. The CDR3 contains 12 residues. CDR1 and CDR2 (germline): KGHSH, LQKENI. The germline V and J ends were trimmed by 3 bases and 5 bases, with 7 bases remaining between them. This chain's CDR3 is CASSPALETQYF. The CDR3 nucleotides are TGTGCCAGCTCACCCGCCTTGGAGACCCAGTACTTC.

This clonotype has only a few counts. This rearrangement joins TRBV10-1 to TRBJ1-6; D possibly corresponds to TRBD1 (6 bases). V lost 2 bases and J lost 14, with 10 bases in between. This CDR3 has 12 residues. CDR1 and CDR2 from the germline V gene are WNHNN and SYGVQD (reference sequence). The DNA of the CDR3 is TGCGCCAGCAGTGAGGGCAGGGGTACCCTCCACTTT. Protein: CASSEGRGTLHF.

In its sample, this clonotype was seen a few times. The V call is TRBV20-1, the J call TRBJ2-1, with TRBD1 as a possible D gene (5 bases). Germline-derived CDR1 and CDR2 are DFQATT and SNEGSKA (reference sequence). This CDR3 contains 14 residues. V shed 3 bases and J shed 6 bases, with 15 bases lying between them. CDR3 DNA: TGCAGTGCTAGGGGGCCCAACCTCCCCAATGAGCAGTTCTTC. Amino acid sequence: CSARGPNLPNEQFF.

The chain joins TRBV7-9 to TRBJ2-1, with TRBD2 matching over 11 bases. The CDR3 covers 14 residues. Germline V gives CDR1 SEHNR, CDR2 FQNEAQ (reference sequence). J was trimmed by 5 bases and V by 10 bases; bases with no gene match: 7. The CDR3 DNA sequence: TGTGCCATTCCGGGACTAGCGGTGAACAATGAGCAGTTCTTC. This gives the protein CAIPGLAVNNEQFF.

The CDR3 nucleotides are TGTGCCAGCAGTCCGTTCCCTCCGGGACAGGGAATCGGCGAGCAGTACTTC. This gives the protein CASSPFPPGQGIGEQYF. The rearrangement joins TRBV27 to TRBJ2-7, with 9 nucleotides matching TRBD1. The germline gives CDR1 MNHEY, CDR2 SMNVEV (reference sequence). The CDR3 loop spans 17 amino acids. With 5 bases clipped from V and 6 bases from J, the junction kept 17 bases outside the gene matches.

The table lists this clonotype with a few counts. V gene TRBV20-1 combines with J gene TRBJ2-1, with 8 bases identical to TRBD2. V lost 3 bases to trimming and J lost 7 bases; unmatched junction nucleotides: 8. The germline CDR1 and CDR2 sequences are DFQATT and SNEGSKA (reference sequence). The CDR3 is 14 residues long. The chain's CDR3 is CSARGGASGNEQFF. The CDR3 DNA follows: TGCAGTGCTAGGGGGGGGGCTAGCGGGAATGAGCAGTTCTTC.

The chain employs TRBV6-2 or TRBV6-3 and TRBJ2-7; 10 bases fit TRBD2. This CDR3 has 19 residues. The germline gives CDR1 MNHEY, CDR2 SVGEGT. V dropped 5 bases and J dropped 6; count of bases not matched to a gene: 22. The CDR3 DNA follows: TGTGCCAGCAGTCCCAGGGTAGCGGGAGGCCCCCCATGGACCGGCGAGCAGTACTTC. Its translation: CASSPRVAGGPPWTGEQYF.

This clonotype was observed a handful of times. This sequence joins TRBV7-2 and TRBJ2-7, with D possibly matching TRBD1 (6 bases). V gave up 5 bases and J gave up 5 bases, with 19 bases separating them. This CDR3 is built from 15 residues. Germline V lookup: CDR1 SGHTA, CDR2 FQGNSA. The chain's CDR3 is CASSPQAATGNEQYF. The CDR3 DNA follows: TGTGCCAGCAGCCCCCAGGCCGCAACAGGGAACGAGCAGTACTTC.

In this sample, this clonotype turned up a few times. The V call is TRBV20-1, the J call TRBJ2-5, with 16 bases that match TRBD2. The CDR3 contains 16 residues. Germline CDR1 is DFQATT and CDR2 is SNEGSKA (reference sequence). V lost 8 bases, J lost 2 bases, and 8 bases stayed unmatched. The CDR3 region is CSYTGTSGRDQETQYF. Written as DNA, the CDR3 is TGCAGTTATACCGGGACTAGCGGGAGGGATCAAGAGACCCAGTACTTC.

The rearrangement joins TRBV4-2 to TRBJ2-1, with D uncertain. This CDR3 has 13 residues. Germline CDR1 LGHNA, CDR2 YNFKEQ. Trimming left V 1 base short and J 6 bases short, with 7 bases between. The DNA of the CDR3 is TGTGCCAGCAGCCAAGGCTGGTTCAATGAGCAGTTCTTC. It is translated as CASSQGWFNEQFF.

The genes are TRBV19 and TRBJ2-1; D is ambiguous. Trimming shortened V by 0 bases and J by 3 bases, and 12 bases separated the two germline ends. CDR1 LNHDA and CDR2 SQIVND come from the germline V gene (reference sequence). The CDR3 is 16 residues long. The CDR3, as DNA: TGTGCCAGTAGTATAGATCCCCGGGCCGTCTACAATGAGCAGTTCTTC. Amino acid sequence: CASSIDPRAVYNEQFF.

The CDR3: CSARGTGTGNQPQHF. CDR3 in DNA: TGCAGTGCTAGAGGTACCGGGACAGGCAATCAGCCCCAGCATTTT. The chain carries TRBV20-1 and TRBJ1-5; TRBD1 matches 7 bases. With 1 base clipped from V and 2 bases from J, the junction kept 5 bases outside the gene matches. Per the germline V gene, CDR1 is DFQATT and CDR2 is SNEGSKA (reference sequence). The CDR3 totals 15 residues.

The chain recombines TRBV7-2 with TRBJ2-5; TRBD2 matches 8 bases. J gave up 8 bases and V 4 bases, and 9 bases lay outside the gene matches. Germline V lookup: CDR1 SGHTA, CDR2 FQGNSA. The CDR3 length is 14 residues. The CDR3 here is CASSSSGPRDTQYF. The CDR3 DNA follows: TGTGCCAGCAGCTCTAGCGGGCCAAGAGACACCCAGTACTTC.